This TCR beta chain is from a study of beta chain features in type 1 diabetes. About the study: Regarding age, gender and cell yields, patients proved similar to healthy donors.

Findings of the study overall: Patients' naive, central memory and regulatory TCRB repertoires appeared more alike than those of healthy donors. Among all four CD4+ subsets, Type 1 diabetes patients had TCRB CDR3s that were moderately but significantly shorter.

The authors reverse transcribed all of the isolated RNA, so sequencing captured expressed TCRB transcripts. Data came from immunoSEQ multiplex PCR; TCRdb stores just in-frame clones and leaves some out. In the table there are around 97,000 clones, over 25% of which are singletons. This clone came up once. No antigen is known for it. Germline lookup yields CDR1 MDHEN and CDR2 SYDVKM. The ends lost 4 bases at V and 0 bases at J; junction bases unmatched: 5. There are 16 residues in the CDR3. The sample was central memory CD4+ T cells from blood. V gene TRBV28 combines with J gene TRBJ1-5; 8 positions match TRBD1. The sequence was obtained from a young woman with type 1 diabetes. CDR3 residues: CASSSRDRNSNQPQHF. The CDR3 nucleotides read TGTGCCAGCAGTTCAAGGGACAGGAATAGCAATCAGCCCCAGCATTTT.